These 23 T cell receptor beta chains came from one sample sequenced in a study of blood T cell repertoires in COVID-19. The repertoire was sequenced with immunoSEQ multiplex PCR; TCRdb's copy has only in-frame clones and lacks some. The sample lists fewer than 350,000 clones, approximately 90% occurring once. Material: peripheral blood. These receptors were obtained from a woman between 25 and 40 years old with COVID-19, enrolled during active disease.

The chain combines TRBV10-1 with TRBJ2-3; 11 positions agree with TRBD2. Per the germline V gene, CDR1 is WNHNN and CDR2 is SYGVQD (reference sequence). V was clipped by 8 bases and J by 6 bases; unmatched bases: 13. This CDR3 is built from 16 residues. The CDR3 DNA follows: TGCGCCAGCGCGTCGGTAGCGGGAGGGCCGGGGGATACGCAGTATTTT. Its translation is CASASVAGGPGDTQYF.

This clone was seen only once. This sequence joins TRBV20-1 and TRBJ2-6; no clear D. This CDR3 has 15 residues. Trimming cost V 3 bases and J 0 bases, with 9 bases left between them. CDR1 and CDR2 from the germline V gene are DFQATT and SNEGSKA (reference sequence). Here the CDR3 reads CSASNSYSGANVLTF. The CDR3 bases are TGCAGTGCTAGTAACAGCTACTCTGGGGCCAACGTCCTGACTTTC.

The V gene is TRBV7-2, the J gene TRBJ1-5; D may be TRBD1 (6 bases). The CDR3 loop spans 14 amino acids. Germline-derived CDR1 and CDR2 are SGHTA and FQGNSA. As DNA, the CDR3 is TGTGCGACCGGACAGACAAATAGCAATCAGCCCCAGCATTTT. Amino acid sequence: CATGQTNSNQPQHF.

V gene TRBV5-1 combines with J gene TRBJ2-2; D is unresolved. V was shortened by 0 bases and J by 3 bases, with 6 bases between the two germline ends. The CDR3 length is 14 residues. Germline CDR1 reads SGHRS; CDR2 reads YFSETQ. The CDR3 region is CASSLGLYTGELFF. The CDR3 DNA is TGCGCCAGCAGCTTGGGGCTCTACACCGGGGAGCTGTTTTTT.

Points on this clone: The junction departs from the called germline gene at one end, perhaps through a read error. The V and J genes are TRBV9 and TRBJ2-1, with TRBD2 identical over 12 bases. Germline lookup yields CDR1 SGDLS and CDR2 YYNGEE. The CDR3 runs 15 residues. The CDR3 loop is CASSDGLAGYKEQFF. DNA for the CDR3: TGTGCCAGCAGCGACGGACTAGCGGGATACAAAGAGCAGTTCTTC.

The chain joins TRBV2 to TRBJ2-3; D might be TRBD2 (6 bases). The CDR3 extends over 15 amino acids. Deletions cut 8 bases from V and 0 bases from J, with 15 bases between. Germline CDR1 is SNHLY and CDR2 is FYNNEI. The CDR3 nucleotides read TGTGCCAGCGTCCGGCGGGATTCTAGCACAGATACGCAGTATTTT. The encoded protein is CASVRRDSSTDTQYF.

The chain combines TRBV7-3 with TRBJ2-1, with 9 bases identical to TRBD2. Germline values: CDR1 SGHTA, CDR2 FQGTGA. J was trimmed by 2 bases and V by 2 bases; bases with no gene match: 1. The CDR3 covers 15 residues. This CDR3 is CASSLLAGTYNEQFF. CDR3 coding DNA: TGTGCCAGCAGCTTACTAGCGGGAACCTACAATGAGCAGTTCTTC.

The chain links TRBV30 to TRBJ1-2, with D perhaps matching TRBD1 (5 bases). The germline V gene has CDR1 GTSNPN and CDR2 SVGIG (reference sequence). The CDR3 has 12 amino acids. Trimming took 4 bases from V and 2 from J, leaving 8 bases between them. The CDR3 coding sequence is TGTGCCTGGACGGACAAAAACTATGGCTACACCTTC. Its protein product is CAWTDKNYGYTF.

The CDR3: CASSLSTLAGVGNEQFF. In DNA, the CDR3 is TGTGCCAGCAGCCTCAGTACATTAGCGGGAGTGGGGAATGAGCAGTTCTTC. The chain couples TRBV3-1 (or the pseudogene TRBV3-2) to TRBJ2-1, with 9 bases matching TRBD2. Germline CDR1 LGHDT, CDR2 YNNKEL (reference sequence). Trimming removed 4 bases from V and 7 bases from J; junction bases left unmatched: 14. The CDR3 spans 17 residues.

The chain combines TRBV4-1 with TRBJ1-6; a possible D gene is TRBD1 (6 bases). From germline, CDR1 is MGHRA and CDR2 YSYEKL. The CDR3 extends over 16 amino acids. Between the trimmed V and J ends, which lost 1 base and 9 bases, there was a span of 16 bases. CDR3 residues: CASSQGQVGEGSPLHF. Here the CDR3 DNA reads TGCGCCAGCAGCCAAGGACAGGTTGGTGAGGGTTCACCCCTCCACTTT.

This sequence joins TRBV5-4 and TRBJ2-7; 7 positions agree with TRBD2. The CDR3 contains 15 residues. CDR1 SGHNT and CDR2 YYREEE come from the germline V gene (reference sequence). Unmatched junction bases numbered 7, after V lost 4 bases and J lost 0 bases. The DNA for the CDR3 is TGTGCCAGCAGCAGCAGCGGGATCTTCTCCTACGAGCAGTACTTC. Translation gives CASSSSGIFSYEQYF.

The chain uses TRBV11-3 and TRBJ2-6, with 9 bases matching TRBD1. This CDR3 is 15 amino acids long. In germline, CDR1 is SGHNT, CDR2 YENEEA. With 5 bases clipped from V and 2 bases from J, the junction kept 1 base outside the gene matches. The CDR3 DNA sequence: TGTGCCAGCAGCCGACAGGGGGCTGGGGCCAACGTCCTGACTTTC. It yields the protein CASSRQGAGANVLTF.

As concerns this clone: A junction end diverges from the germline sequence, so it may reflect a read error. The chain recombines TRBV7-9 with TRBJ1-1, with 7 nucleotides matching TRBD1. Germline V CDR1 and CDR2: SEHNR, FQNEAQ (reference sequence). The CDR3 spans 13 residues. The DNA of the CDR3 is TGTGCCAGCTCAGGGGGTTCGAACGCTGAAGCTTTCTTT. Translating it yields CASSGGSNAEAFF. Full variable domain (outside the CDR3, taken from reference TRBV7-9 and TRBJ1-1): DTGVSQNPRHKITKRGQNVTFRCDPISEHNRLYWYRQTLGQGPEFLTYFQNEAQLEKSRLLSDRFSAERPKGSFSTLEIQRTEQGDSAMYLCASSGGSNAEAFFGQGTRLTVV.

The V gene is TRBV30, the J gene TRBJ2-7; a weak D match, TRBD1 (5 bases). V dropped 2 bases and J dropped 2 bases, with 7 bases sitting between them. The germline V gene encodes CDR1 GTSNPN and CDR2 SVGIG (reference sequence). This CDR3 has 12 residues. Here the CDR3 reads CAWSLGAYEQYF. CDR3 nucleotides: TGTGCCTGGAGTTTAGGGGCCTACGAGCAGTACTTC.

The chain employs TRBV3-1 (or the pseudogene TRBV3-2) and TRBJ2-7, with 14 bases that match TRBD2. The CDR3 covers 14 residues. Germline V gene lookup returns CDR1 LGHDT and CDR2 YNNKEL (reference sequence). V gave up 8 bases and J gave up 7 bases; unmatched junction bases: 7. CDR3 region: CASGRLAGGVEQYF. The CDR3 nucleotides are TGTGCCAGCGGACGACTAGCGGGAGGGGTGGAGCAGTACTTC.

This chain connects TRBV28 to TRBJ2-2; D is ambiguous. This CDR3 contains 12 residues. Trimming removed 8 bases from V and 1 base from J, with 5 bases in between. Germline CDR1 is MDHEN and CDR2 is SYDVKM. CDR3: CASSMNTGELFF. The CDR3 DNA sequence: TGTGCCAGCTCAATGAACACCGGGGAGCTGTTTTTT.

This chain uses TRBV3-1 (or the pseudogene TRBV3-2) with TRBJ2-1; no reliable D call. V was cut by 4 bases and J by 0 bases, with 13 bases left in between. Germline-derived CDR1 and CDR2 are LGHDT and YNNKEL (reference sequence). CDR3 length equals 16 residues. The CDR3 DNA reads TGTGCCAGCAGCCGGGCCCCTGAGAGCTCCTACAATGAGCAGTTCTTC. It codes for CASSRAPESSYNEQFF.

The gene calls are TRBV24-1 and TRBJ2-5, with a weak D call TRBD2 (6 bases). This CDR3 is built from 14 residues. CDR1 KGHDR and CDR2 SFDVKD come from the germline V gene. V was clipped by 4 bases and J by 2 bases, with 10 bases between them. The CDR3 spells CATSDQAGQETQYF. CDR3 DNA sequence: TGTGCCACCAGTGACCAAGCGGGTCAAGAGACCCAGTACTTC.

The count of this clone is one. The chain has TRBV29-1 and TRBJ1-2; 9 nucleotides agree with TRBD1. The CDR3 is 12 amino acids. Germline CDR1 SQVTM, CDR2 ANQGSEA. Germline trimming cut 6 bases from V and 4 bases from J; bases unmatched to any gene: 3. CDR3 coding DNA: TGCAGCGTCGGACAGGGGCCCTATGGCTACACCTTC. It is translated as CSVGQGPYGYTF.

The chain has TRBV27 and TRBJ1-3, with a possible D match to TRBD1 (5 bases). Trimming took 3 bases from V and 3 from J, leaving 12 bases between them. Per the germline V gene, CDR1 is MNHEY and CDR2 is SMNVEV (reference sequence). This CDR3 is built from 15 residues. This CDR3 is CASSLSTGYGNTIYF. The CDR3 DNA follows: TGTGCCAGCAGTTTGTCCACAGGTTATGGAAACACCATATATTTT.

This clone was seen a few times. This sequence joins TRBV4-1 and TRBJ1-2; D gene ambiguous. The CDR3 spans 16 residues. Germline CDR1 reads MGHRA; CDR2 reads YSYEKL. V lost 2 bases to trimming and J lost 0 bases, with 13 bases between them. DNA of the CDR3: TGCGCCAGCAGCCAAACTCCTGCGGCGTCTAACTATGGCTACACCTTC. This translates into CASSQTPAASNYGYTF.

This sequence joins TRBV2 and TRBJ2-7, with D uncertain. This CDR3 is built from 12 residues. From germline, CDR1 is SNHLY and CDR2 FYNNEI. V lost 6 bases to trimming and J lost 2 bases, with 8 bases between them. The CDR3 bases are TGTGCCAGCAGGCCAATAGCCTACGAGCAGTACTTC. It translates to CASRPIAYEQYF.

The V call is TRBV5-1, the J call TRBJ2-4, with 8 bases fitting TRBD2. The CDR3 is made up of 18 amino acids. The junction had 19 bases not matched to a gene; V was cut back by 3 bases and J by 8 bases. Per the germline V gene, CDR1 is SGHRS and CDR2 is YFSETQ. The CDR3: CASSSQPGVSGRSYIQYF. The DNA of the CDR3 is TGCGCCAGCAGCTCCCAACCTGGGGTAAGCGGGAGATCTTACATTCAGTACTTC.